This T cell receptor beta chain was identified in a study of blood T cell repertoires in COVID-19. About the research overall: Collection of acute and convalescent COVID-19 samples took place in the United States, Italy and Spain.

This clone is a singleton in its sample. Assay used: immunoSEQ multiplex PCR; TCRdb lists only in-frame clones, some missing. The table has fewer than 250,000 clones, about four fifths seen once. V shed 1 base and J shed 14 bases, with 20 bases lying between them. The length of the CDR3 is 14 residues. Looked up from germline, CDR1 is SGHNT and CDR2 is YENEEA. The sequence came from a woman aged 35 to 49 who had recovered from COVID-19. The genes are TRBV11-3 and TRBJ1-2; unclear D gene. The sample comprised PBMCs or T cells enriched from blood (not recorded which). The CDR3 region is CASSLVRNLGPGTF. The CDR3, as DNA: TGTGCCAGCAGCTTAGTGCGGAATTTAGGCCCCGGTACCTTC. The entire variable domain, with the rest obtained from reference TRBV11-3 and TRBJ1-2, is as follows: EAGVVQSPRYKIIEKKQPVAFWCNPISGHNTLYWYLQNLGQGPELLIRYENEEAVDDSQLPKDRFSAERLKGVDSTLKIQPAELGDSAVYLCASSLVRNLGPGTFGSGTRLTVV.